This T cell receptor (beta chain) was identified during a study of beta chain features in type 1 diabetes. The entirety of the isolated RNA underwent reverse transcription, so expressed TCRB transcripts were sequenced. The method was immunoSEQ multiplex PCR; TCRdb's version includes in-frame clones alone and lacks a portion of them. In the table there are about 370,000 clones, more than 13% of which are singletons. The sequence was obtained from a woman aged 18-29 years in good health. The material sequenced was naive CD4+ T cells from blood.

The CDR3 loop reads CSVVLPDRAAFF. DNA for the CDR3: TGCAGCGTTGTTTTGCCTGACAGGGCGGCTTTCTTT. The J gene is TRBJ1-1, the V gene TRBV29-1, with 7 bases that match TRBD1. In germline, CDR1 is SQVTM, CDR2 ANQGSEA. V gave up 4 bases and J gave up 11 bases; unmatched junction bases: 10. There are 12 residues in the CDR3.